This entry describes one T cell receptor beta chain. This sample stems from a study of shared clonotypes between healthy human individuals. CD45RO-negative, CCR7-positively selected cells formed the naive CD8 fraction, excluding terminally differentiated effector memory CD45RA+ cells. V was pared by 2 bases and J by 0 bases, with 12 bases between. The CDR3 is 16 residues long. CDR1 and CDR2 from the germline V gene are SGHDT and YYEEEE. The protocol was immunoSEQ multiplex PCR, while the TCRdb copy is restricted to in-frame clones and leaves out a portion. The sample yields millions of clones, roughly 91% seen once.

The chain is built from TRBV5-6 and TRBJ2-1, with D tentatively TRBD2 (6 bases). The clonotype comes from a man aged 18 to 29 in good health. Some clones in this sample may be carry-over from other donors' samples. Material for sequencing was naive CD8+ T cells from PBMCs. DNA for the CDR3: TGTGCCAGCAGCTTTATGCGGGGTAGCTCCTACAATGAGCAGTTCTTC. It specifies CASSFMRGSSYNEQFF.